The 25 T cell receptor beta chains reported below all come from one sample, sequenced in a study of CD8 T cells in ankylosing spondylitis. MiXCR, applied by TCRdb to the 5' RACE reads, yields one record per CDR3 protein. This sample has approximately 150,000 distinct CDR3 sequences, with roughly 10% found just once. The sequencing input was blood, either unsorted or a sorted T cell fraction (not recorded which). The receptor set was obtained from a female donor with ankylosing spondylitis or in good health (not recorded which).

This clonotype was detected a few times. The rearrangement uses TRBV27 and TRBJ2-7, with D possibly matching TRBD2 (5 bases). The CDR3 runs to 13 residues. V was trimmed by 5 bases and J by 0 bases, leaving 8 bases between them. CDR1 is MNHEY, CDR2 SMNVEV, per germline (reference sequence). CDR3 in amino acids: CASSRGSSYEQYF. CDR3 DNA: TGTGCCAGCAGTCGGGGTAGCTCCTACGAGCAGTACTTC.

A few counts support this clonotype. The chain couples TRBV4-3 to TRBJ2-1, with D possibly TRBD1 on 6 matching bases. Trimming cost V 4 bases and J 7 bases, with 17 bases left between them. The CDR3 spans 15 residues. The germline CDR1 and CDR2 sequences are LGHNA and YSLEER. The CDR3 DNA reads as TGCGCCAGCAGCCCCACGAGGGGGTACGGTAATGAGCAGTTCTTC. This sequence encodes CASSPTRGYGNEQFF.

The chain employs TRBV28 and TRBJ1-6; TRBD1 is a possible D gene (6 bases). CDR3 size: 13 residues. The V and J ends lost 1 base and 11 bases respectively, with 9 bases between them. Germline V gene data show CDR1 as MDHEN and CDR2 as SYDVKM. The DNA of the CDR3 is TGTGCCAGCAGTTTATTCGACAGGCCACCCCTCCACTTT. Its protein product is CASSLFDRPPLHF.

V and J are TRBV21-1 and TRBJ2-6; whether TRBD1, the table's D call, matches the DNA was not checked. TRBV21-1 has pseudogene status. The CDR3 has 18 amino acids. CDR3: CASSKEDRETSGANVLTF. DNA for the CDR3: TGTGCCAGCAGCAAAGAAGACAGGGAAACGTCCGGGGCCAACGTCCTGACTTTC.

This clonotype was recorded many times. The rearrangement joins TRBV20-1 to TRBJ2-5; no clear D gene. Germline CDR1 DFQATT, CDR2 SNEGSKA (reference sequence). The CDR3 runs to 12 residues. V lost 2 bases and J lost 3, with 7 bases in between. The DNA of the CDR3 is TGCAGTGCTAGATTACACGAAGAGACCCAGTACTTC. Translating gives CSARLHEETQYF.

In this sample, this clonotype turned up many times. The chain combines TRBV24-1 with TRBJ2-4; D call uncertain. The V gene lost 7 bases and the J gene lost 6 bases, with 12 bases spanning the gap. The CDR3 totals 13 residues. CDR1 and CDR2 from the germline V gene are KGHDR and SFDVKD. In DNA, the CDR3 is TGTGCCACCAGCCGGGCCGCGTCAAACATTCAGTACTTC. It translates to CATSRAASNIQYF.

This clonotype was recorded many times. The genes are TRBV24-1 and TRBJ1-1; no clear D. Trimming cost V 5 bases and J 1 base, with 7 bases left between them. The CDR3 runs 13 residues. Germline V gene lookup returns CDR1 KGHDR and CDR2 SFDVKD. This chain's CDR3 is CATSAGRNTEAFF. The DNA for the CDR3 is TGTGCCACCAGTGCGGGGAGGAACACTGAAGCTTTCTTT.

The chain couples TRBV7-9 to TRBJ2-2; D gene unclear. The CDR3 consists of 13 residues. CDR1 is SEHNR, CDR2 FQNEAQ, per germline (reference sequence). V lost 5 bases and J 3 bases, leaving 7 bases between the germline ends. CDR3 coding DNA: TGTGCCAGCAGCCGCTGGGACACCGGGGAGCTGTTTTTT. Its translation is CASSRWDTGELFF.

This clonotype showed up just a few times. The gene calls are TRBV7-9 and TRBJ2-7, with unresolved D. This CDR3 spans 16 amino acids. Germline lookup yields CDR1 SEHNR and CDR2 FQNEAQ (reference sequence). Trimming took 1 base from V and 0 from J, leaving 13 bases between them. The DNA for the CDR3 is TGTGCCAGCAGCTTAGGGCATCAGAACCCCTCCTACGAGCAGTACTTC. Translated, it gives CASSLGHQNPSYEQYF.

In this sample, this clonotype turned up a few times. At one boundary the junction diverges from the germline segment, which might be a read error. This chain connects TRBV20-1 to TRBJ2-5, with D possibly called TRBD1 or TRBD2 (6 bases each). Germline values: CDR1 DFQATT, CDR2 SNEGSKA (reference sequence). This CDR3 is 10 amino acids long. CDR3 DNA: TGCAGTGCTATAAGGGGGACTTTCCTCTTC. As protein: CSAIRGTFLF.

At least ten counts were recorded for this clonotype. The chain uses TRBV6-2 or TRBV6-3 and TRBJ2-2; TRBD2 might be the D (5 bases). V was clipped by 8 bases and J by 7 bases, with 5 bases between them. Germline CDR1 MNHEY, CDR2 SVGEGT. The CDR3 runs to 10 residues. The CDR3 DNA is TGTGCCAGCCGGGACGGGGAGCTGTTTTTT. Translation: CASRDGELFF.

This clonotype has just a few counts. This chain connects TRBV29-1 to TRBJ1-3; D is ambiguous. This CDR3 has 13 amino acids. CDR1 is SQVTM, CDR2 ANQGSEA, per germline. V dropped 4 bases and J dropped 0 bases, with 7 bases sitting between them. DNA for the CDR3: TGCAGCGTTGTTTGGAACTCTGGAAACACCATATATTTT. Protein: CSVVWNSGNTIYF.

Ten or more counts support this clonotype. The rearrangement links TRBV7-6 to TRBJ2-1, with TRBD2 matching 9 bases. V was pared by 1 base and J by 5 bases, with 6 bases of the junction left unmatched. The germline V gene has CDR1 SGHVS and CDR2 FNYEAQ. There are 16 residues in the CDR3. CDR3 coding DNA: TGTGCCAGCAGCTTAGAGCTACTAGCGGGTCACAATGAGCAGTTCTTC. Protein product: CASSLELLAGHNEQFF.

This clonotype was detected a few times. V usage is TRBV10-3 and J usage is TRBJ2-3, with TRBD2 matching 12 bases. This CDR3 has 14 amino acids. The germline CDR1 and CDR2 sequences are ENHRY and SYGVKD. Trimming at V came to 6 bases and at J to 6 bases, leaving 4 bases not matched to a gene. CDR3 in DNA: TGTGCCATCAGCACTAGCGGGAGGAGGGATACGCAGTATTTT. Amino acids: CAISTSGRRDTQYF.

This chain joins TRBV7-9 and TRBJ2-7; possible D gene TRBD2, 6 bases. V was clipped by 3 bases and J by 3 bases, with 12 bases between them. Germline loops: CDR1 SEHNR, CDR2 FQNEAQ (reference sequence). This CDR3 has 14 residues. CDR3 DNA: TGTGCCAGCAGCTTTGGAGGGATGGGCTACGAGCAGTACTTC. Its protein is CASSFGGMGYEQYF.

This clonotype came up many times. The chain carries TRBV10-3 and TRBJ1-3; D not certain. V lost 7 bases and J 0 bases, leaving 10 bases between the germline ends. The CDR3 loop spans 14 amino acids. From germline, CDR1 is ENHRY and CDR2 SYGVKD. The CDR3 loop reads CAITQENSGNTIYF. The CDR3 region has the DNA TGTGCCATCACTCAGGAAAACTCTGGAAACACCATATATTTT.

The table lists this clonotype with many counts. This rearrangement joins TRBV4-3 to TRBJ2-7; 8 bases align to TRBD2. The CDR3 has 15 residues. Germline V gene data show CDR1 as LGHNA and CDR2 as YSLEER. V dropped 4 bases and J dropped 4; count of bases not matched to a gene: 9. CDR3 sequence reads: CASSRGSGTIYEQYF. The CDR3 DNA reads TGCGCCAGCAGCCGCGGTAGCGGGACTATTTACGAGCAGTACTTC.

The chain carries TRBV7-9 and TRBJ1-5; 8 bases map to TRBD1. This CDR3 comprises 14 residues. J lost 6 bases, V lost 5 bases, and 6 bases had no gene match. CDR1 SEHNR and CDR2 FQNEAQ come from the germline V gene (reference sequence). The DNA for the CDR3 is TGTGCCAGCAGCGCCGACAGGGGAGTTCAGCCCCAGCATTTT. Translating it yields CASSADRGVQPQHF.

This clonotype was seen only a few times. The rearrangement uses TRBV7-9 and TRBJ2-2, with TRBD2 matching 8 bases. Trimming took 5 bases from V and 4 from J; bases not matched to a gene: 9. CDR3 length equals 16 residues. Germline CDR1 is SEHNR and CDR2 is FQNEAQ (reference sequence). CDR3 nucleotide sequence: TGTGCCAGCAGCCCCCATAGCGGGACGGGCACCGGGGAGCTGTTTTTT. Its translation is CASSPHSGTGTGELFF.

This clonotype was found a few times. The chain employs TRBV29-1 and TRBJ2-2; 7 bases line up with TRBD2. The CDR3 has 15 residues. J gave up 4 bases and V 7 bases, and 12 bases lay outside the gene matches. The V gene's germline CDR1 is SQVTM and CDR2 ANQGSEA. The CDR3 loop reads CSADPGRDRTGELFF. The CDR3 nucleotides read TGCAGCGCCGACCCGGGGAGGGATCGCACCGGGGAGCTGTTTTTT.

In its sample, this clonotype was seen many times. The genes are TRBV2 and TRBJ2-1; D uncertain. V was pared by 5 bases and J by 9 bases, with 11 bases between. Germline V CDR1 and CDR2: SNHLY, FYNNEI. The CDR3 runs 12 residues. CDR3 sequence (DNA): TGTGCCAGCAGTCCGGTGAACGGTGAGCAGTTCTTC. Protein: CASSPVNGEQFF.

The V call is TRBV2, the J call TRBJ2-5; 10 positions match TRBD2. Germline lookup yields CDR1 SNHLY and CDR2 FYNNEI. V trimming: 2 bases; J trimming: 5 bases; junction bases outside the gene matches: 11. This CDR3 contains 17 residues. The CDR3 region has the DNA TGTGCCAGCAGTGAAACAGCCTCTAGCGGGAGAGGGGAGACCCAGTACTTC. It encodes CASSETASSGRGETQYF.

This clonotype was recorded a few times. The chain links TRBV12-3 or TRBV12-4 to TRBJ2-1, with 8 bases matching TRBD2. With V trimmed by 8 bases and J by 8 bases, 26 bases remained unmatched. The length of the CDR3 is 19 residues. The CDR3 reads CASPDGYGSREGYRDEQFF. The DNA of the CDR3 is TGTGCCAGCCCCGACGGATACGGTTCACGGGAGGGGTATCGTGATGAGCAGTTCTTC.

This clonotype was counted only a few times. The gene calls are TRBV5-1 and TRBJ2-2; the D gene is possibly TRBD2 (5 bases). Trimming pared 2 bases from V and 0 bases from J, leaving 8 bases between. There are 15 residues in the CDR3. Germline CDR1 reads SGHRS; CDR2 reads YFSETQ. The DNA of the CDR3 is TGCGCCAGCAGCTTCCCGGGGTCGAACACCGGGGAGCTGTTTTTT. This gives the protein CASSFPGSNTGELFF.

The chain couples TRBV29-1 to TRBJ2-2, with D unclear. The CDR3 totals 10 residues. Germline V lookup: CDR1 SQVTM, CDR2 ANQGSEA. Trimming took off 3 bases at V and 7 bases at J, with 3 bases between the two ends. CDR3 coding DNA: TGCAGCGTTGATAACGGGGAGCTGTTTTTT. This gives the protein CSVDNGELFF.